The 18 T cell receptor beta chains below all came from one sample that was sequenced in a study of cytomegalovirus exposure and HLA in healthy donors. It was with 60 Vbeta and 13 Jbeta primers that the PCR ran. Here immunoSEQ multiplex PCR was the method, and the copy in TCRdb shows in-frame clones only, minus some. The sample has about 150,000 clones; 81% are singletons. Input material: PBMCs. These receptor sequences come from a man aged 45-60 years in good health and CMV-seropositive.

The J gene is TRBJ1-1, the V gene TRBV7-3; 10 bases are shared with TRBD1. CDR1 and CDR2 (germline): SGHTA, FQGTGA. This CDR3 comprises 16 residues. J lost 3 bases, V lost 5 bases, and 9 bases had no gene match. This CDR3 reads CASSPGQGIGDTEAFF. The CDR3 DNA reads TGTGCCAGCAGCCCGGGACAGGGGATAGGTGACACTGAAGCTTTCTTT. Variable domain in full (rest from reference TRBV7-3 and TRBJ1-1): GAGVSQTPSNKVTEKGKYVELRCDPISGHTALYWYRQSLGQGPEFLIYFQGTGAADDSGLPNDRFFAVRPEGSVSTLKIQRTERGDSAVYLCASSPGQGIGDTEAFFGQGTRLTVV.

J is TRBJ1-5 and V is TRBV4-1; tentative D call: TRBD1 (5 bases). The CDR3 loop spans 14 amino acids. V lost 1 base to trimming and J lost 3 bases, with 7 bases between them. Per the germline V gene, CDR1 is MGHRA and CDR2 is YSYEKL. CDR3 residues: CASSQGQNNQPQHF. CDR3 DNA: TGCGCCAGCAGCCAAGGACAGAACAATCAGCCCCAGCATTTT.

V is TRBV7-6 and J is TRBJ2-2; no firm D call. CDR1 and CDR2 (germline): SGHVS, FNYEAQ. CDR3 size: 13 residues. V was cut by 1 base and J by 4 bases, with 4 bases left in between. The CDR3 sequence is CASSLGGTGELFF. In DNA form, the CDR3 reads TGTGCCAGCAGCTTAGGAGGCACCGGGGAGCTGTTTTTT.

This clone was seen more than once but under ten times. This chain links TRBV7-8 with TRBJ2-5, with D perhaps matching TRBD1 (6 bases). The CDR3 spans 14 residues. The germline gives CDR1 SGHVS, CDR2 FQNEAQ. V was trimmed by 5 bases and J by 6 bases, leaving 16 bases between them. In DNA form, the CDR3 reads TGTGCCAGCAGCCAGGGGTCTAGAGGAAAGACCCAGTACTTC. This encodes CASSQGSRGKTQYF.

DNA for the CDR3: TGTGCCAGCAGTGAGCGGGGGGCCTACGAGCAGTACTTC. This translates into CASSERGAYEQYF. This chain joins TRBV6-1 and TRBJ2-7; 8 bases align to TRBD2. V dropped 3 bases and J dropped 2; count of bases not matched to a gene: 0. From germline, CDR1 is MNHNS and CDR2 SASEGT. The CDR3 extends over 13 amino acids.

The chain employs TRBV30 and TRBJ1-6; D is uncertain. Trimming pared 2 bases from V and 6 bases from J, leaving 11 bases between. CDR1 and CDR2 (germline): GTSNPN, SVGIG (reference sequence). This CDR3 comprises 14 residues. The CDR3 protein is CAWSWLQPNSPLHF. CDR3 in DNA: TGTGCCTGGAGTTGGTTACAGCCTAATTCACCCCTCCACTTT.

The rearrangement links TRBV9 to TRBJ2-1, with 10 bases aligning to TRBD2. Germline V gene lookup returns CDR1 SGDLS and CDR2 YYNGEE. The CDR3 length is 17 residues. V shed 7 bases and J 5 bases; nucleotides not matched to a gene: 15. CDR3 sequence reads: CASGRGGLAALNNEQFF. The CDR3 region has the DNA TGTGCCAGCGGGCGGGGAGGACTAGCGGCCTTAAACAATGAGCAGTTCTTC.

This sequence joins TRBV28 and TRBJ1-2; D not certain. The CDR3 is 12 residues long. Germline V gives CDR1 MDHEN, CDR2 SYDVKM. V was pared by 3 bases and J by 4 bases, with 6 bases between. DNA of the CDR3: TGTGCCAGCAGTTTCCTATCCTATGGCTACACCTTC. Translating gives CASSFLSYGYTF.

V usage is TRBV11-2 and J usage is TRBJ2-1, with no clear D. V shed 3 bases and J shed 0 bases, with 6 bases lying between them. CDR3 size: 14 residues. The V gene's germline CDR1 is SGHAT and CDR2 FQNNGV. The CDR3 sequence: CASSLVSSYNEQFF. CDR3 DNA: TGTGCCAGCAGCTTGGTGAGCTCCTACAATGAGCAGTTCTTC. Full variable domain (missing parts from reference TRBV11-2 and TRBJ2-1): EAGVAQSPRYKIIEKRQSVAFWCNPISGHATLYWYQQILGQGPKLLIQFQNNGVVDDSQLPKDRFSAERLKGVDSTLKIQPAKLEDSAVYLCASSLVSSYNEQFFGPGTRLTVL.

The V gene is TRBV5-1, the J gene TRBJ2-5; 7 bases align to TRBD2. The CDR3 totals 14 residues. J gave up 2 bases and V 5 bases, and 6 bases lay outside the gene matches. The germline CDR1 and CDR2 sequences are SGHRS and YFSETQ. CDR3 amino acids: CASRQSGTQETQYF. In DNA, the CDR3 is TGCGCCAGCAGACAGAGCGGGACTCAAGAGACCCAGTACTTC.

The chain has TRBV27 and TRBJ2-1; possible D gene TRBD1, 6 bases. Per germline, CDR1 MNHEY and CDR2 SMNVEV (reference sequence). The CDR3 has 15 amino acids. Trimming shortened V by 2 bases and J by 7 bases, and 15 bases separated the two germline ends. The CDR3 sequence is CASSLRDRSWNEQFF. The CDR3, as DNA: TGTGCCAGCAGTTTAAGAGACAGGTCGTGGAATGAGCAGTTCTTC.

The chain is built from TRBV19 and TRBJ2-1; 11 positions match TRBD2. J was trimmed by 4 bases and V by 6 bases; bases with no gene match: 8. Germline values: CDR1 LNHDA, CDR2 SQIVND (reference sequence). The CDR3 runs 16 residues. CDR3 loop: CASSNLGLAVYNEQFF. The DNA of the CDR3 is TGTGCCAGTAGCAATTTGGGACTAGCGGTTTACAATGAGCAGTTCTTC.

V gene TRBV7-9 combines with J gene TRBJ2-2; 13 bases agree with TRBD2. The germline V gene has CDR1 SEHNR and CDR2 FQNEAQ (reference sequence). The CDR3 sequence is 18 residues long. V trimming: 3 bases; J trimming: 5 bases; junction bases outside the gene matches: 9. The CDR3 DNA reads TGTGCCAGCAGCTTTGAACGACTAGCGGGGGGACGGACCGGGGAGCTGTTTTTT. Amino acids: CASSFERLAGGRTGELFF.

The chain employs TRBV12-5 and TRBJ1-1; TRBD1 is a possible D gene (5 bases). This CDR3 region has 13 residues. Trimming removed 6 bases at V and 4 bases at J, with 12 bases between. Germline lookup yields CDR1 LGHNT and CDR2 FRNRAP. CDR3 loop: CASGASGGTEAFF. As DNA, the CDR3 is TGTGCTAGTGGAGCCTCGGGGGGCACTGAAGCTTTCTTT.

J is TRBJ1-6 and V is TRBV6-1, with D possibly being TRBD1 (5 bases). Germline CDR1 and CDR2: MNHNS and SASEGT. V dropped 6 bases and J dropped 7 bases, with 13 bases sitting between them. The CDR3 spans 14 residues. CDR3 nucleotide sequence: TGTGCCAGCAGCGCGCTCCACAGGAATTCACCCCTCCACTTT. Translated: CASSALHRNSPLHF.

The genes are TRBV5-1 and TRBJ2-2; D gene unclear. CDR1 SGHRS and CDR2 YFSETQ come from the germline V gene. This CDR3 has 15 residues. The V end was cut by 0 bases, the J end by 6 bases, with 12 bases between. The CDR3 sequence: CASSLAFAEAGELFF. The CDR3 nucleotides read TGCGCCAGCAGCTTGGCCTTTGCAGAGGCCGGGGAGCTGTTTTTT. Together with reference TRBV5-1 and TRBJ2-2, the CDR3 gives the full variable domain: KAGVTQTPRYLIKTRGQQVTLSCSPISGHRSVSWYQQTPGQGLQFLFEYFSETQRNKGNFPGRFSGRQFSNSRSEMNVSTLELGDSALYLCASSLAFAEAGELFFGEGSRLTVL.

This clone was detected only once. J is TRBJ2-3 and V is TRBV7-9; tentatively, D is TRBD1 (6 bases). The CDR3 extends over 13 amino acids. V was trimmed by 2 bases and J by 8 bases, leaving 11 bases between them. CDR1 is SEHNR and CDR2 is FQNEAQ in the germline V gene (reference sequence). In nucleotides, the CDR3 is TGTGCCAGCAGCTTATCGATACAGGGTACGCAGTATTTT. The encoded protein is CASSLSIQGTQYF.

The chain has TRBV28 and TRBJ2-7; D perhaps matches TRBD1 (5 bases). This CDR3 is built from 12 residues. Germline values: CDR1 MDHEN, CDR2 SYDVKM. The ends were cut back, 5 bases at V and 5 bases at J, with 10 bases in the middle. CDR3 in DNA: TGTGCCAGCAGTCCTGACAGCGACGAGCAGTACTTC. This sequence encodes CASSPDSDEQYF.